The 15 T cell receptor beta chains presented below share a single source sample, sequenced in a study of control samples from healthy donors and cancer patients. Only in-frame clones appear in the TCRdb table, and some are missing; sequencing was by immunoSEQ multiplex PCR. This table holds 150,000 to 200,000 clones, around nine tenths found once. The specimen sequenced was blood. All receptors come from a man aged 25-45 years in good health.

The CDR3 region has the DNA TGTGCCAGCAGTTTTGCAGGGGAGTTCGGCTACACCTTC. As protein: CASSFAGEFGYTF. The genes are TRBV27 and TRBJ1-2; possible D gene TRBD1, 6 bases. CDR1 and CDR2 (germline): MNHEY, SMNVEV (reference sequence). The CDR3 totals 13 residues. Between the trimmed V and J ends, which lost 3 bases and 8 bases, there was a span of 13 bases.

The gene calls are TRBV14 and TRBJ1-4; no clear D gene. The V end lost 4 bases, the J end lost 4 bases, and 13 bases lay between the germline ends. Germline-derived CDR1 and CDR2 are SGHDN and FVKESK. The CDR3 loop spans 15 amino acids. The CDR3 DNA sequence: TGTGCCAGCAGCCCAGGACGTAGTTTTAATGAAAAACTGTTTTTT. Amino acids: CASSPGRSFNEKLFF.

This chain uses TRBV28 with TRBJ1-1; 11 positions agree with TRBD1. This CDR3 has 17 residues. V trimming: 2 bases; J trimming: 5 bases; junction bases outside the gene matches: 10. Germline values: CDR1 MDHEN, CDR2 SYDVKM. CDR3 DNA: TGTGCCAGCAGTTTAATCGGTCGGGGACAGGGGGGAACTGAAGCTTTCTTT. Protein: CASSLIGRGQGGTEAFF.

The chain links TRBV6-5 to TRBJ1-5; the D gene is possibly TRBD1 (6 bases). The CDR3 spans 14 residues. The V and J ends lost 5 bases and 3 bases respectively, with 11 bases between them. Germline CDR1 MNHEY, CDR2 SVGAGI. The CDR3 DNA sequence: TGTGCCAGCAGTCCCGGGACACACAATCAGCCCCAGCATTTT. It specifies CASSPGTHNQPQHF.

The rearrangement links TRBV30 to TRBJ2-5; D is unclear. This CDR3 is 11 amino acids long. V shed 2 bases and J shed 5 bases, with 6 bases lying between them. Germline V gene data show CDR1 as GTSNPN and CDR2 as SVGIG (reference sequence). The CDR3 loop reads CAWSFRETQYF. The CDR3 DNA reads TGTGCCTGGAGTTTTCGGGAGACCCAGTACTTC. Complete variable domain (other parts from reference TRBV30 and TRBJ2-5): SQTIHQWPATLVQPVGSPLSLECTVEGTSNPNLYWYRQAAGRGLQLLFYSVGIGQISSEVPQNLSASRPQDRQFILSSKKLLLSDSGFYLCAWSFRETQYFGPGTRLLVL.

V is TRBV7-2 and J is TRBJ1-1, with TRBD1 as a possible D gene (5 bases). The V end was cut by 4 bases, the J end by 1 base, with 10 bases between. From germline, CDR1 is SGHTA and CDR2 FQGNSA. The CDR3 loop spans 14 amino acids. The CDR3 DNA is TGTGCCAGCAGCTCAAGAAGGGGGAACACTGAAGCTTTCTTT. This encodes CASSSRRGNTEAFF.

V usage is TRBV9 and J usage is TRBJ1-1, with D tentatively TRBD1 (6 bases). The length of the CDR3 is 16 residues. V was trimmed by 2 bases and J by 4 bases, leaving 18 bases between them. Germline V CDR1 and CDR2: SGDLS, YYNGEE. Here the CDR3 DNA reads TGTGCCAGCAGCGTCGGGCAGGGGTATTTCGGCACTGAAGCTTTCTTT. It yields the protein CASSVGQGYFGTEAFF.

The V call is TRBV5-6, the J call TRBJ2-1; D might be TRBD2 (6 bases). With 2 bases removed from V and 0 bases from J, the gap between germline ends came to 12 bases. The CDR3 consists of 16 residues. The germline V gene has CDR1 SGHDT and CDR2 YYEEEE. The CDR3 spells CASSFLGLNSYNEQFF. The CDR3 DNA follows: TGTGCCAGCAGCTTCCTGGGACTGAACTCCTACAATGAGCAGTTCTTC.

This rearrangement joins TRBV27 to TRBJ1-2; D is unclear. CDR3 length equals 13 residues. V lost 6 bases and J lost 0, with 8 bases in between. The germline V gene encodes CDR1 MNHEY and CDR2 SMNVEV (reference sequence). The chain's CDR3 is CASSRTTNYGYTF. CDR3 nucleotide sequence: TGTGCCAGCAGCCGTACCACTAACTATGGCTACACCTTC.

The chain links TRBV5-1 to TRBJ2-5; D possibly corresponds to TRBD1 (6 bases). The CDR3 spans 14 residues. Germline V gene sequence: CDR1 SGHRS, CDR2 YFSETQ. The ends were cut back, 1 base at V and 3 bases at J, with 10 bases in the middle. CDR3 DNA sequence: TGCGCCAGCAGCTTGTCGCACAGGGAAGAGACCCAGTACTTC. Protein: CASSLSHREETQYF.

The V call is TRBV27, the J call TRBJ1-5, with D perhaps TRBD1 (5 bases). The CDR3 contains 15 residues. Germline loops: CDR1 MNHEY, CDR2 SMNVEV (reference sequence). The V end was cut by 2 bases, the J end by 3 bases, with 11 bases between. CDR3 DNA: TGTGCCAGCAGTTTAAGGGGATCATCCAATCAGCCCCAGCATTTT. Translating it yields CASSLRGSSNQPQHF.

The rearrangement links TRBV19 to TRBJ1-5; 7 nucleotides agree with TRBD1. V dropped 3 bases and J dropped 2; count of bases not matched to a gene: 4. Germline V lookup: CDR1 LNHDA, CDR2 SQIVND (reference sequence). The length of the CDR3 is 15 residues. CDR3 amino acids: CASSIRDSRNQPQHF. As DNA, the CDR3 is TGTGCCAGTAGTATCCGGGACAGCCGCAATCAGCCCCAGCATTTT.

The V call is TRBV4-2, the J call TRBJ2-1, with no clear D. The V and J ends lost 0 bases and 10 bases respectively, with 10 bases between them. The CDR3 is 13 amino acids. Germline CDR1 reads LGHNA; CDR2 reads YNFKEQ. The CDR3 coding sequence is TGTGCCAGCAGCCAAGAGCCAGCTGGGGAGCAGTTCTTC. It codes for CASSQEPAGEQFF.

The chain joins TRBV6-1 to TRBJ2-5, with 8 bases that match TRBD2. Germline loops: CDR1 MNHNS, CDR2 SASEGT. This CDR3 spans 15 amino acids. J was trimmed by 2 bases and V by 2 bases; bases with no gene match: 4. This chain's CDR3 is CASSESAGGQETQYF. In nucleotides, the CDR3 is TGTGCCAGCAGTGAAAGTGCGGGAGGTCAAGAGACCCAGTACTTC.

This sequence joins TRBV4-2 and TRBJ1-3; D is uncertain. The V end lost 1 base, the J end lost 6 bases, and 16 bases lay between the germline ends. The CDR3 length is 16 residues. CDR1 is LGHNA, CDR2 YNFKEQ, per germline. CDR3 protein: CASSQVQTNRQNTIYF. CDR3 bases: TGTGCCAGCAGCCAAGTCCAAACCAACCGTCAAAACACCATATATTTT.